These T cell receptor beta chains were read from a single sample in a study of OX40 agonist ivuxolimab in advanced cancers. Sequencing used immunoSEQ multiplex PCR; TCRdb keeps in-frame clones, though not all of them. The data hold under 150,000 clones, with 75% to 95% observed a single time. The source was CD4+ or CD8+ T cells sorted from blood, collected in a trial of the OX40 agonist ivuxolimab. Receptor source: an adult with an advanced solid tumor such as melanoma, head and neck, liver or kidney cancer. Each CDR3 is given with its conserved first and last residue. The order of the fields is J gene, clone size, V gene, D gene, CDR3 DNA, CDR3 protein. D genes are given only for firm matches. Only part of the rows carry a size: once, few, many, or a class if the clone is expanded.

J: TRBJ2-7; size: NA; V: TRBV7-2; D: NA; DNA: TGTGCCAGCAGCTTAGCCTCAACGGGACACTACTCCTACGAGCAGTACTTC; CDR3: CASSLASTGHYSYEQYF
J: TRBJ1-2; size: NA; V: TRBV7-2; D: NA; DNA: TGTGCCAGCAGCTTAGCGAGCCATGGCTACACCTTC; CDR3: CASSLASHGYTF
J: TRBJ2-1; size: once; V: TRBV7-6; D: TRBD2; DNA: TGTGCCAGCAGCATCTGGACTAGTCCATCCAATGAGCAGTTCTTC; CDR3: CASSIWTSPSNEQFF
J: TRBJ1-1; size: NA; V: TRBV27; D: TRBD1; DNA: TGTGCCAGCAGTACCTACCCGACAGGGCGGACTGAAGCTTTCTTT; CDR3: CASSTYPTGRTEAFF
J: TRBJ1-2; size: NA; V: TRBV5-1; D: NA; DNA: TGCGCCAGCAGCTTGGATGGAGGGTATAACGGCTACACCTTC; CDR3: CASSLDGGYNGYTF
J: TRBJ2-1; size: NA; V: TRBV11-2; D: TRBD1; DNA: TGTGCCAGCAGCTTGGCTACCGGGACAGGCCAGTTCTTC; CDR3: CASSLATGTGQFF
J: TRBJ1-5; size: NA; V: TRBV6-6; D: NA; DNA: TGTGCCAGCAGTTACCCCGGACTTTCTCAGCCCCAGCATTTT; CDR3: CASSYPGLSQPQHF
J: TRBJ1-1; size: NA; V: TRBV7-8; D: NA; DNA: TGTGCCAGCAGCCCCCAGGCGTGGGCTGAAGCTTTCTTT; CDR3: CASSPQAWAEAFF
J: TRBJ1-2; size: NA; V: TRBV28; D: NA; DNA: TGTGCCAGCAGATTCAACAGTTTCCGAGAGGATTATGGCTACACCTTC; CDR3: CASRFNSFREDYGYTF
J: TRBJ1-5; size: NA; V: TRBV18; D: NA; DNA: TGTGCCAGCTCACCGGGGAACAATCAGCCCCAGCATTTT; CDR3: CASSPGNNQPQHF
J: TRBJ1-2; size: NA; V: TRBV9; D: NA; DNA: TGTGCCAGCAGCGTAGGAGCCGGCAGGGCGGAAGGCTACACCTTC; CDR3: CASSVGAGRAEGYTF
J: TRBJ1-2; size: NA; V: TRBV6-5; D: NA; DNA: TGTGCCAGCAGTGCCCGCCAGGGGCAAGGCTACACCTTC; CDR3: CASSARQGQGYTF
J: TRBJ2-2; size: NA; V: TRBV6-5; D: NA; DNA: TGTGCCAGCAGTTTTACTCCTGCCGGGGAGCTGTTTTTT; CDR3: CASSFTPAGELFF
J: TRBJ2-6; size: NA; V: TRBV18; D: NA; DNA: TGTGCCAGCTCACCACCGAATCAGGGCTCTGGGTCCAACGTCCTGACTTTC; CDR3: CASSPPNQGSGSNVLTF
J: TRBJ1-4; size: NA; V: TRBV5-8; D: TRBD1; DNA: TGTGCCAGCAGCTTGCCCGGGACAGGGGGCCCGGCGACTAATGAAAAACTGTTTTTT; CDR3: CASSLPGTGGPATNEKLFF
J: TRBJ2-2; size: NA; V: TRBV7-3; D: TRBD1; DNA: TGTGCCAGCAGCTCTGCGGACAGGGCGAACACCGGGGAGCTGTTTTTT; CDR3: CASSSADRANTGELFF
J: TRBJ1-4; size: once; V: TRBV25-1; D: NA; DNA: TGTGCCAGCAGCCCGGAACAGGGTATTAATGAAAAACTGTTTTTT; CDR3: CASSPEQGINEKLFF
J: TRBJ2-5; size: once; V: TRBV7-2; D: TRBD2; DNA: TGTGCCAGCAGCTTACCGCGCGGGAGCTTGCAAGAGACCCAGTACTTC; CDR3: CASSLPRGSLQETQYF
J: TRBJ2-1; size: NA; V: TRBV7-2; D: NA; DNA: TGTGCCAGCAGCTCCGGCACTAGGTCTTACAATGAGCAGTTCTTC; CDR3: CASSSGTRSYNEQFF
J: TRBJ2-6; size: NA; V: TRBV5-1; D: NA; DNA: TGCGCCAGCAGCTTGGCGATACCAGGGGCCAACGTCCTGACTTTC; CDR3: CASSLAIPGANVLTF
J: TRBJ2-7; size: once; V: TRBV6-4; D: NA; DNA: TGTGCCAGCAGTGAAATACAGGGTTACGAGCAGTACTTC; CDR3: CASSEIQGYEQYF